These 23 T cell receptor beta chains originate from one sample sequenced in a study of PD-1 blockade in classical Hodgkin lymphoma (dated by TCRdb to about 2020). The time point label corresponds to: cycle 2 day 1 (C2D1) of nivolumab. Every trial patient had relapsed following autologous stem cell transplantation, and prior brentuximab vedotin exposure was what differed among cohorts A, B and C. Library generation was performed with the immunoSEQ multiplex PCR assay. TCRdb mirrors the immuneACCESS table, restricted to in-frame sequences. Some clones are absent from its copies; in checked studies, under half trace to an unresolved V gene, and the reason for the others is unknown. In this sample the table shows around 45,000 clones, around three quarters of which occur a single time. Approximately 3% of the sample is in the top ten clones. The sequencing here drew on peripheral blood mononuclear cells (PBMCs), taken before the second cycle of nivolumab. The source of these receptors is a human donor with classical Hodgkin lymphoma.

The rearrangement links TRBV9 to TRBJ1-3; unclear D gene. Germline V CDR1 and CDR2: SGDLS, YYNGEE. V shed 3 bases and J shed 4 bases, with 14 bases lying between them. The CDR3 length is 15 residues. The CDR3 reads CASSDNLGGGNTIYF. The CDR3 DNA reads as TGTGCCAGCAGCGATAACTTAGGAGGGGGAAACACCATATATTTT.

V is TRBV28 and J is TRBJ2-1, with 8 bases matching TRBD2. The germline CDR1 and CDR2 sequences are MDHEN and SYDVKM. The trim removed 5 bases at V and 2 bases at J, leaving 8 bases unmatched. This CDR3 contains 16 residues. The CDR3 here is CASSAIGGVPYNEQFF. DNA of the CDR3: TGTGCCAGCAGTGCGATCGGGGGGGTTCCCTACAATGAGCAGTTCTTC.

This sequence joins TRBV27 and TRBJ1-2; a weak D match, TRBD1 (5 bases). The CDR3 has 13 amino acids. Germline-derived CDR1 and CDR2 are MNHEY and SMNVEV (reference sequence). Trimming pared 5 bases from V and 8 bases from J, leaving 15 bases between. CDR3 sequence reads: CASSPPSGGGYTF. CDR3 in DNA: TGTGCCAGCAGTCCACCCTCCGGGGGGGGCTACACCTTC.

The chain combines TRBV6-5 with TRBJ2-1; weak D call: TRBD2 (6 bases). The germline V gene encodes CDR1 MNHEY and CDR2 SVGAGI. CDR3 size: 11 residues. V was trimmed by 6 bases and J by 8 bases, leaving 8 bases between them. In DNA form, the CDR3 reads TGTGCCAGCAGCTGGGGGGATGAGCAGTTCTTC. This gives the protein CASSWGDEQFF.

The V and J genes are TRBV9 and TRBJ2-6; D call uncertain. V gave up 4 bases and J gave up 0 bases, with 17 bases separating them. Germline V gives CDR1 SGDLS, CDR2 YYNGEE. The length of the CDR3 is 18 residues. The CDR3 reads CASSSSTEPRSGANVLTF. The CDR3 bases are TGTGCCAGCAGCTCGAGTACAGAACCCCGCTCTGGGGCCAACGTCCTGACTTTC.

This clone was seen more than once but under ten times. This chain uses TRBV5-1 with TRBJ1-1; D is unclear. Germline lookup yields CDR1 SGHRS and CDR2 YFSETQ. The CDR3 is 13 residues long. The ends were cut back, 2 bases at V and 6 bases at J, with 11 bases in the middle. The CDR3 DNA is TGCGCCAGCAGCTTTCTAGGTGACCCTGAAGCTTTCTTT. This translates into CASSFLGDPEAFF.

The rearrangement joins TRBV14 to TRBJ2-4; 8 bases line up with TRBD1. The V segment lost 1 base and the J segment 5 bases; nucleotides outside the gene matches: 13. This CDR3 spans 18 amino acids. The germline V gene has CDR1 SGHDN and CDR2 FVKESK. The CDR3 nucleotides read TGTGCCAGCAGCCAAGCGACTAGGACAGGGAGGTTGCAAAACATTCAGTACTTC. This sequence encodes CASSQATRTGRLQNIQYF.

CDR3 in amino acids: CASSPPGTSYEQYF. The CDR3, as DNA: TGTGCCAGCAGCCCGCCCGGGACTTCATACGAGCAGTACTTC. The genes are TRBV7-6 and TRBJ2-7; TRBD2 is a possible D gene (6 bases). The V gene's germline CDR1 is SGHVS and CDR2 FNYEAQ. The V end was cut by 5 bases, the J end by 4 bases, with 15 bases between. This CDR3 comprises 14 residues.

The chain employs TRBV19 and TRBJ2-3; D unresolved. Germline CDR1 is LNHDA and CDR2 is SQIVND (reference sequence). The CDR3 is made up of 15 amino acids. V dropped 2 bases and J dropped 2 bases, with 11 bases sitting between them. Here the CDR3 reads CASSISAGNTDTQYF. For the CDR3, the DNA is TGTGCCAGTAGTATATCGGCAGGAAACACAGATACGCAGTATTTT.

By share, this clone ranks as medium-sized (0.01 to 0.1%). This rearrangement joins TRBV10-3 to TRBJ2-5, with 7 nucleotides matching TRBD2. V gave up 2 bases and J gave up 5 bases; unmatched junction bases: 2. Germline CDR1 ENHRY, CDR2 SYGVKD. CDR3 size: 13 residues. This CDR3 is CAISEREAETQYF. In nucleotides, the CDR3 is TGTGCCATCAGTGAGCGGGAGGCCGAGACCCAGTACTTC.

J is TRBJ1-5 and V is TRBV29-1, with TRBD1 identical over 7 bases. Trimming took 1 base from V and 5 from J; bases not matched to a gene: 5. Looked up from germline, CDR1 is SQVTM and CDR2 is ANQGSEA. The CDR3 has 14 residues. The CDR3 loop is CSVEVGTGDQPQHF. The CDR3 nucleotides are TGCAGCGTTGAAGTGGGCACAGGGGATCAGCCCCAGCATTTT.

J is TRBJ2-7 and V is TRBV4-2; TRBD2 is a possible D gene (7 bases). V dropped 2 bases and J dropped 5 bases, with 25 bases sitting between them. From germline, CDR1 is LGHNA and CDR2 YNFKEQ. The length of the CDR3 is 18 residues. The CDR3 loop reads CASSQRGGERTRWDEQYF. The DNA of the CDR3 is TGTGCCAGCAGCCAAAGGGGGGGGGAGCGGACCCGCTGGGACGAGCAGTACTTC.

This chain links TRBV7-8 with TRBJ1-2; 7 positions agree with TRBD1. Germline loops: CDR1 SGHVS, CDR2 FQNEAQ. The V and J ends lost 4 bases and 4 bases, in that order; junction bases with no gene match: 9. The CDR3 contains 15 residues. This CDR3 is CASSSDRVSFYGYTF. Here the CDR3 DNA reads TGTGCCAGCAGCTCAGACAGGGTTTCCTTCTATGGCTACACCTTC. Full variable domain (missing parts from reference TRBV7-8 and TRBJ1-2): GAGVSQSPRYKVAKRGQDVALRCDPISGHVSLFWYQQALGQGPEFLTYFQNEAQLDKSGLPSDRFFAERPEGSVSTLKIQRTQQEDSAVYLCASSSDRVSFYGYTFGSGTRLTVV.

The chain joins TRBV18 to TRBJ1-2; 11 bases are a match to TRBD1. The CDR3 length is 14 residues. The V gene's germline CDR1 is KGHSH and CDR2 LQKENI. Trimming took 3 bases from V and 7 from J; bases not matched to a gene: 4. The CDR3 nucleotides are TGTGCCAGCTCACCGGACAGGGGGCGCGGTGGCTACACCTTC. Translating gives CASSPDRGRGGYTF.

This clone was seen a single time. This rearrangement joins TRBV7-9 to TRBJ2-1; 7 bases align to TRBD2. Losses at the gene ends were 1 base for V and 6 bases for J; bases not matched to a gene: 9. From germline, CDR1 is SEHNR and CDR2 FQNEAQ (reference sequence). The CDR3 contains 16 residues. In nucleotides, the CDR3 is TGTGCCAGCAGCTTAGTCGCGGGAGTCGGGGGCAATGAGCAGTTCTTC. Encoded protein: CASSLVAGVGGNEQFF.

The sample holds a few counts of this clone. J is TRBJ2-2 and V is TRBV9; tentatively, D is TRBD2 (7 bases). Germline values: CDR1 SGDLS, CDR2 YYNGEE. Trimming removed 3 bases at V and 6 bases at J, with 12 bases between. This CDR3 has 14 amino acids. The CDR3 DNA sequence: TGTGCCAGCAGCGGGGGGGGCGCTGCCGGGGAGCTGTTTTTT. Its protein is CASSGGGAAGELFF.

V usage is TRBV5-6 and J usage is TRBJ2-1; D perhaps matches TRBD1 (6 bases). The ends were cut back, 1 base at V and 8 bases at J, with 16 bases in the middle. The CDR3 sequence is 15 residues long. From germline, CDR1 is SGHDT and CDR2 YYEEEE. The CDR3 coding sequence is TGTGCCAGCAGCTTGATCGGGACGGCAGGGGATGAGCAGTTCTTC. It specifies CASSLIGTAGDEQFF.

V and J are TRBV6-1 and TRBJ1-2; D gene uncertain. There are 13 residues in the CDR3. Looked up from germline, CDR1 is MNHNS and CDR2 is SASEGT. V was shortened by 1 base and J by 4 bases, with 7 bases between the two germline ends. The CDR3 DNA follows: TGTGCCAGCAGTGAAGGCGGCTTCTATGGCTACACCTTC. Residues: CASSEGGFYGYTF.

The chain carries TRBV27 and TRBJ1-1; 9 bases fit TRBD1. The ends lost 5 bases at V and 9 bases at J; junction bases unmatched: 10. The V gene's germline CDR1 is MNHEY and CDR2 SMNVEV (reference sequence). CDR3 size: 14 residues. The CDR3 DNA reads as TGTGCCAGCAGTCTAACCCGGGACAGGGCGCAAGCTTTCTTT. This gives the protein CASSLTRDRAQAFF.

A single count supports this clone. V gene TRBV4-2 combines with J gene TRBJ2-3; D not resolved. Trimming removed 0 bases at V and 3 bases at J, with 10 bases between. CDR3 length equals 15 residues. Germline values: CDR1 LGHNA, CDR2 YNFKEQ. The CDR3 loop is CASSQDWPGTDTQYF. The CDR3 nucleotides are TGTGCCAGCAGCCAAGATTGGCCAGGAACAGATACGCAGTATTTT.

The gene calls are TRBV9 and TRBJ2-5, with 8 bases fitting TRBD1. Germline V lookup: CDR1 SGDLS, CDR2 YYNGEE. J lost 4 bases, V lost 3 bases, and 8 bases had no gene match. The CDR3 contains 15 residues. CDR3 loop: CASSERTGKGETQYF. The CDR3 nucleotides read TGTGCCAGCAGCGAGAGGACAGGGAAGGGAGAGACCCAGTACTTC.

The chain combines TRBV27 with TRBJ2-7; 9 bases fit TRBD1. J gave up 3 bases and V 6 bases, and 21 bases lay outside the gene matches. CDR3 length: 19 amino acids. Germline lookup yields CDR1 MNHEY and CDR2 SMNVEV (reference sequence). DNA of the CDR3: TGTGCCAGCAGAGAAACTCCTAGACTCCGGGACAGGGTTTTCTACGAGCAGTACTTC. Translation: CASRETPRLRDRVFYEQYF.

This clone was observed a handful of times. The chain joins TRBV4-1 to TRBJ2-2; no firm D call. V lost 2 bases and J lost 6, with 10 bases in between. Germline loops: CDR1 MGHRA, CDR2 YSYEKL. This CDR3 is 14 amino acids long. The CDR3 spells CASSQKGYAGELFF. The CDR3 region has the DNA TGCGCCAGCAGCCAAAAGGGTTACGCCGGGGAGCTGTTTTTT.